This entry is about one T cell receptor (beta chain). This record belongs to a study of metastatic and nonmetastatic thyroid tumors. As handled by the study authors: CDR3 differences across clinicopathological groups were used to build a distant-metastasis classifier for papillary thyroid cancer. TCRdb called clones again from the PCR reads with MiXCR. TCRdb assigned the V and J calls; the authors' analysis was not used. Of over 25,000 clones in the sample, 17% were seen once. There are 16 residues in the CDR3. V was clipped by 0 bases and J by 3 bases, with 15 bases between them. Germline CDR1 DFQATT, CDR2 SNEGSKA (reference sequence). Every patient was untreated before thyroid surgery.

Source material: blood. This rearrangement joins TRBV20-1 to TRBJ2-1, with a weak D call TRBD1 (7 bases). The clonotype comes from a female donor with papillary thyroid cancer or a benign thyroid nodule (not recorded which). Some clones in this sample may be carry-over from other donors' samples. CDR3: CSARDPRRGDYNEQFF. As DNA, the CDR3 is TGCAGTGCTAGAGATCCTCGCAGGGGGGACTACAATGAGCAGTTCTTC.